One and the same sample provided the 6 T cell receptor beta chains below, sequenced in a study of blood T cell repertoires in COVID-19. The method was immunoSEQ multiplex PCR; TCRdb's version includes in-frame clones alone and lacks a portion of them. The table lists approximately 81,000 clones, roughly 90% of them singletons, with around 12% in the top ten. Sequencing was performed on peripheral blood. All receptors derive from a man in his 70s with active or convalescent COVID-19.

The V call is TRBV7-8, the J call TRBJ2-1; 8 bases fit TRBD2. The V segment lost 5 bases and the J segment 2 bases; nucleotides outside the gene matches: 8. The CDR3 has 16 amino acids. Germline V gives CDR1 SGHVS, CDR2 FQNEAQ. DNA of the CDR3: TGTGCCAGCAGCCCGGGGGGGGCGCACGCCTACAATGAGCAGTTCTTC. Translation: CASSPGGAHAYNEQFF.

J is TRBJ2-5 and V is TRBV10-1; D is possibly TRBD1 (6 bases). The germline V gene encodes CDR1 WNHNN and CDR2 SYGVQD (reference sequence). This CDR3 comprises 13 residues. Trimming removed 4 bases from V and 5 bases from J, with 11 bases in between. CDR3 sequence: CASSGDRRETQYF. The CDR3 bases are TGCGCCAGCAGTGGAGACAGGCGGGAGACCCAGTACTTC.

The chain carries TRBV5-1 and TRBJ1-1, with TRBD1 identical over 10 bases. CDR1 and CDR2 from the germline V gene are SGHRS and YFSETQ. This CDR3 has 13 amino acids. The V segment lost 7 bases and the J segment 4 bases; nucleotides outside the gene matches: 4. The CDR3 region is CASGGQGSTEAFF. The CDR3 DNA reads as TGCGCCAGCGGGGGACAGGGGAGCACTGAAGCTTTCTTT.

The rearrangement links TRBV2 to TRBJ2-1; 10 positions agree with TRBD1. Germline V gives CDR1 SNHLY, CDR2 FYNNEI. The trim removed 4 bases at V and 2 bases at J, leaving 2 bases unmatched. CDR3 length equals 15 residues. Here the CDR3 reads CASSGTGGAYNEQFF. The CDR3 DNA sequence: TGTGCCAGCAGTGGGACAGGGGGAGCCTACAATGAGCAGTTCTTC.

The rearrangement uses TRBV11-3 and TRBJ2-3; D perhaps matches TRBD1 (6 bases). CDR1 SGHNT and CDR2 YENEEA come from the germline V gene. V gave up 0 bases and J gave up 9 bases, with 19 bases separating them. The CDR3 is 16 amino acids. The CDR3 DNA reads TGTGCCAGCAGCTTAGATCATAGGGGGTTCCAGACAACGCAGTATTTT. Translating gives CASSLDHRGFQTTQYF.

The chain employs TRBV18 and TRBJ2-5; 11 bases align to TRBD2. The CDR3 totals 16 residues. CDR1 and CDR2 from the germline V gene are KGHSH and LQKENI. V dropped 1 base and J dropped 1; count of bases not matched to a gene: 2. CDR3 DNA sequence: TGTGCCAGCTCACCACTAGCGGGGGGGCCCCAAGAGACCCAGTACTTC. Its protein product is CASSPLAGGPQETQYF.